This is a list of T cell receptor beta chains from one sample in a study of shared clonotypes between healthy human individuals. The method was immunoSEQ multiplex PCR; TCRdb's version includes in-frame clones alone and lacks a portion of them. The data contain 2 million or so clones, approximately 94% of them singletons. Material: naive CD8+ T cells sorted from blood. These receptors all come from a man aged 18 to 29 in good health. CDR3s include the opening cysteine and the closing phenylalanine or tryptophan.

v_call | cdr3_aa
TRBV11-2 | CASSSESSYEQYF
TRBV6-1 | CASSEEVRVSYEQYF
TRBV28 | CATDPWGGGSYEQYF
TRBV4-3 | CASSQDLQFGIMGYEQYF
TRBV11-3 | CASSLGPLYNEQFF
TRBV11-2 | CASSLALDIREQYF
TRBV18 | CASSPDRGGADTQYF
TRBV13 | CASSLGPGETQYF
TRBV6-5 | CASSPDVYSNQPQHF
TRBV9 | CASSAWTGLNTEAFF
TRBV11-2 | CASSLEIRSSYEQYF